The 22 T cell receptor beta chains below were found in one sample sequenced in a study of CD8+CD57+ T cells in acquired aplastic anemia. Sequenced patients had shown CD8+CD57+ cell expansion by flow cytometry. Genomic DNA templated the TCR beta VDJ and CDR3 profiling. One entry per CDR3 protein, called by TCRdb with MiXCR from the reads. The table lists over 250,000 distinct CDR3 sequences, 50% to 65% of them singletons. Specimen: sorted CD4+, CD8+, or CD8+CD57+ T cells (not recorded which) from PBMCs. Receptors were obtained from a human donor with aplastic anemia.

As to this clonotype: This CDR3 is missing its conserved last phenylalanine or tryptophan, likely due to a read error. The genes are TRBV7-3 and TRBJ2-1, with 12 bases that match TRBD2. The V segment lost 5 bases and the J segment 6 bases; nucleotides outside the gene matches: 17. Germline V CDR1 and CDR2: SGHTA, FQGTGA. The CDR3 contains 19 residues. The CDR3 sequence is CASSTRGVTSGSPGNEQFL. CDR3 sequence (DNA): TGTGCCAGCAGCACTAGGGGGGTGACTAGCGGGAGTCCAGGCAATGAGCAGTTCCTC.

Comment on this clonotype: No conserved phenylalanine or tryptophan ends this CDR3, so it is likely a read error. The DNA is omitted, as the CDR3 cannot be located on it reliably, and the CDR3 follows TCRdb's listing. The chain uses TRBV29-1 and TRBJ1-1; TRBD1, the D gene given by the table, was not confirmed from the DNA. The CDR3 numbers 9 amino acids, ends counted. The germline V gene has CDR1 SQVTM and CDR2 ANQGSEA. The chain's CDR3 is CSVADRASL.

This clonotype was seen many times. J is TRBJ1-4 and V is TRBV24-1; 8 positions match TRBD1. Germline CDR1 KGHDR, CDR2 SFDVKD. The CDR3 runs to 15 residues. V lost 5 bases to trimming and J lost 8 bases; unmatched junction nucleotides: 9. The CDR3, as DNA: TGTGCCACCAGTGGTTCAGGGGGCGAGAGGGAAAAACTGTTTTTT. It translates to CATSGSGGEREKLFF.

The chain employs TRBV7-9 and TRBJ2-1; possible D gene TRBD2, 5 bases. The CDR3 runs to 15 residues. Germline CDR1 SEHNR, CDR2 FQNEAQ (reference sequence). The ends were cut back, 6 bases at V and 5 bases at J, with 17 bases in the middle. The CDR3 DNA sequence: TGTGCCAGCAGAGCCCCTAGCAGAAGGAACAATGAGCAGTTCTTC. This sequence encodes CASRAPSRRNNEQFF.

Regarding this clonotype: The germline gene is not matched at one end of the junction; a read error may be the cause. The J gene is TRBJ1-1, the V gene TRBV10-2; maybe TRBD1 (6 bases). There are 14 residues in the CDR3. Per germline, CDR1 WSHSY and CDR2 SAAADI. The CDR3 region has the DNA TGCGCCAGCAGTTACGCCAACACAGGGATTAGAGCTCTCTTT. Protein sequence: CASSYANTGIRALF.

CDR3 bases: TGTGCCACCAGCAGAGCGGGGGACTCAAACTCTGGGGCCAACGTCCTGACTTTC. Translating gives CATSRAGDSNSGANVLTF. The V and J genes are TRBV15 and TRBJ2-6, with D perhaps TRBD2 (6 bases). The CDR3 runs to 18 residues. The V end lost 1 base, the J end lost 0 bases, and 13 bases lay between the germline ends. CDR1 is LNHNV, CDR2 YYDKDF, per germline (reference sequence).

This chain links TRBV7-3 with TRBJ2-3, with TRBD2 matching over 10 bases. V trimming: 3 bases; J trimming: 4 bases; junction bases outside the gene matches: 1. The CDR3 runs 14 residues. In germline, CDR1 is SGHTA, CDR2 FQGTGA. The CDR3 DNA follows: TGTGCCAGCAGCTTGCTAGCGGGAGCAGATACGCAGTATTTT. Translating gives CASSLLAGADTQYF.

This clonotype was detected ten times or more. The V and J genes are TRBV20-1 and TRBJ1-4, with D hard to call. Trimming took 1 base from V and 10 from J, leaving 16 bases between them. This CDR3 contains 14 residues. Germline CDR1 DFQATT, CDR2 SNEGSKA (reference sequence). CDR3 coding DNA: TGCAGTGCTAGAGCTGCGGAGCTCACTGGAAAACTGTTTTTT. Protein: CSARAAELTGKLFF.

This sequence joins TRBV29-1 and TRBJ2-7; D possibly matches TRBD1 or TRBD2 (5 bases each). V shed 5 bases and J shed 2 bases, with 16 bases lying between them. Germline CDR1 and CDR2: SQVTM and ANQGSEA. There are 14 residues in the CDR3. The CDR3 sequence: CSVCRVEGTYEQYF. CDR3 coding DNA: TGCAGCGTTTGTCGTGTTGAGGGGACCTACGAGCAGTACTTC.

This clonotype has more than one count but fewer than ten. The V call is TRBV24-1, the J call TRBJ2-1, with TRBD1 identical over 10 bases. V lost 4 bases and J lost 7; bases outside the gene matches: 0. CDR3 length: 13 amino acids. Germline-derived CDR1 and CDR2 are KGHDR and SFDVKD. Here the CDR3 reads CATSEGQGNEQFF. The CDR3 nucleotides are TGTGCCACCAGTGAGGGACAGGGGAATGAGCAGTTCTTC.

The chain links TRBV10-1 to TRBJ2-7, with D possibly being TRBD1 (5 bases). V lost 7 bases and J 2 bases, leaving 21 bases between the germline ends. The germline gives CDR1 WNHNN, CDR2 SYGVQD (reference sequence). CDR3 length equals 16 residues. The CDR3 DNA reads TGCGCCAGCAAAACACCTGGGGCAGCTTTGGCCTACGAGCAGTACTTC. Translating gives CASKTPGAALAYEQYF.

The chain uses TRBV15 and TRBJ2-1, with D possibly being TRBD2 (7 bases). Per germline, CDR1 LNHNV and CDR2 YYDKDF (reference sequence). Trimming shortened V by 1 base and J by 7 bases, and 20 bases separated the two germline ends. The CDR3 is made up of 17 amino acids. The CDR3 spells CATSRAAGVGGRNEQFF. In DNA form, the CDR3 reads TGTGCCACCAGCAGAGCAGCCGGCGTGGGGGGGCGTAATGAGCAGTTCTTC. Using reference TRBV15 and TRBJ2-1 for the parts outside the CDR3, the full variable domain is DAMVIQNPRYQVTQFGKPVTLSCSQTLNHNVMYWYQQKSSQAPKLLFHYYDKDFNNEADTPDNFQSRRPNTSFCFLDIRSPGLGDTAMYLCATSRAAGVGGRNEQFFGPGTRLTVL.

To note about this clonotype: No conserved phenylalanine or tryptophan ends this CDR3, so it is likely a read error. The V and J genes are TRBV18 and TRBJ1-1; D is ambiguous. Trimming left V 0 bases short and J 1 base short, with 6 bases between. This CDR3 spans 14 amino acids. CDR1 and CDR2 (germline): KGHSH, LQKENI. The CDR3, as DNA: TGTGCCAGCTCACCACCGCACGAGAACACTGAAGCTTTCCTT. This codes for CASSPPHENTEAFL.

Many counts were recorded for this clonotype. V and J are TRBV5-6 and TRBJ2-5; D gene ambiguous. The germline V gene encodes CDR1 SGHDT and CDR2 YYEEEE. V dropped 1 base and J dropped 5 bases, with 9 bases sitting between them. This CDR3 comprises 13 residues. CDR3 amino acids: CASSLWLLETQYF. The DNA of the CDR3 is TGTGCCAGCAGCTTGTGGTTGCTTGAGACCCAGTACTTC.

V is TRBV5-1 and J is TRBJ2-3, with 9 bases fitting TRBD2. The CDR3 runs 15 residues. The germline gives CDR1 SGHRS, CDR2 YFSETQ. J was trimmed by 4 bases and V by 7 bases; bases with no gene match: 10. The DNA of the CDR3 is TGCGCCAGCGAGCCTAGCGGGGCTAAGTCAGATACGCAGTATTTT. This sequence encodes CASEPSGAKSDTQYF.

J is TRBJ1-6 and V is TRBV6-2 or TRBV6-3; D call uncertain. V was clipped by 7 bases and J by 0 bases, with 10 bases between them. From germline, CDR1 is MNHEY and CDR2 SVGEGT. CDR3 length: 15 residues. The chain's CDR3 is CASIRGDSYNSPLHF. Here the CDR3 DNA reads TGTGCCAGCATCCGGGGTGACTCCTATAATTCACCCCTCCACTTT.

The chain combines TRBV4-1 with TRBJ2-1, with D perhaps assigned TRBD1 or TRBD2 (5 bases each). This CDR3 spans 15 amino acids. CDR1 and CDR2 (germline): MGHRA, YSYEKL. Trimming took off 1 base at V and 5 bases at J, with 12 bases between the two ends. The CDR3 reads CASSQGLSGHNEQFF. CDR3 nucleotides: TGCGCCAGCAGCCAAGGACTGTCGGGGCACAATGAGCAGTTCTTC.

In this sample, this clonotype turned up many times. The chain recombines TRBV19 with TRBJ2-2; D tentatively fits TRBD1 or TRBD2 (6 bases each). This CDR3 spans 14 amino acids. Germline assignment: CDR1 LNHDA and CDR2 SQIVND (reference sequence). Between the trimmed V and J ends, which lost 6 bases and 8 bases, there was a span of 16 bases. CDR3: CASRSRGLAGELFF. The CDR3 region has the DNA TGTGCCAGTAGGTCCAGGGGACTCGCAGGGGAGCTGTTTTTT.

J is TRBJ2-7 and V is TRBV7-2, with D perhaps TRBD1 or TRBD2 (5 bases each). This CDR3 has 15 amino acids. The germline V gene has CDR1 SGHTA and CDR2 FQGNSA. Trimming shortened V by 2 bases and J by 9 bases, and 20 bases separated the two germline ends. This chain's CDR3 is CASSLHTGKTDTQYF. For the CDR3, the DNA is TGTGCCAGCAGCTTACATACGGGAAAGACAGATACGCAGTACTTC.

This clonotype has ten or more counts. DNA of the CDR3: TGTGCCATCAGTGAGGGGGGGGATACGCAGTATTTT. It codes for CAISEGGDTQYF. The chain recombines TRBV10-3 with TRBJ2-3; D may be TRBD2 (6 bases). V lost 2 bases and J lost 6, with 6 bases in between. CDR1 is ENHRY and CDR2 is SYGVKD in the germline V gene. This CDR3 comprises 12 residues.

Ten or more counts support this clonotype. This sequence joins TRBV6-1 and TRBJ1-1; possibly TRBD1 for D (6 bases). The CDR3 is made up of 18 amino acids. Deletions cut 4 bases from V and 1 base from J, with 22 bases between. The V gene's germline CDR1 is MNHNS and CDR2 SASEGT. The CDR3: CASSGTVGRYSSNTEAFF. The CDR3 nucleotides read TGTGCCAGCAGTGGGACAGTTGGACGCTACAGCTCGAACACTGAAGCTTTCTTT.

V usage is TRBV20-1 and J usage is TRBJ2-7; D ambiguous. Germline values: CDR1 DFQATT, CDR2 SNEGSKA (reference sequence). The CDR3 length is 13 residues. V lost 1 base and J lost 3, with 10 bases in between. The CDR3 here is CSARARADYEQYF. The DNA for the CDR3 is TGCAGTGCTAGAGCCCGGGCGGACTACGAGCAGTACTTC.